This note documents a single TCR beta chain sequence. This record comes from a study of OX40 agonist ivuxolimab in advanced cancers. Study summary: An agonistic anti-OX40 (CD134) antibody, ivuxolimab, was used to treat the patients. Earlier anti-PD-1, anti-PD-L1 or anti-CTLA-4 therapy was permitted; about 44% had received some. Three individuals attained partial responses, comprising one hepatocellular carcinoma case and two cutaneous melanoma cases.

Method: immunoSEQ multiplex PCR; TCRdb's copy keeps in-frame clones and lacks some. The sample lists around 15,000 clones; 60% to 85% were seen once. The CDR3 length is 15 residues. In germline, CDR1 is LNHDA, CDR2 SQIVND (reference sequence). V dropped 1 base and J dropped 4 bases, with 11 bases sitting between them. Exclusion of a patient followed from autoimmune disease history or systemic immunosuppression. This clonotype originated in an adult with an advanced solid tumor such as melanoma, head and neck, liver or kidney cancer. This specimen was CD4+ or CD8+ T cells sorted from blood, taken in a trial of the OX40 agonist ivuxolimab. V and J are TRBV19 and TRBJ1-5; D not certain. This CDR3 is CASSIGSGINQPQHF. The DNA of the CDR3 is TGTGCCAGTAGTATAGGTTCGGGAATTAATCAGCCCCAGCATTTT.